The 24 T cell receptor beta chains given below trace back to one sample, sequenced in a study of blood T cell repertoires in COVID-19 (TCRdb year 2020). Receptors were amplified or captured by the immunoSEQ multiplex PCR assay. Sourced from immuneACCESS, this table was stored by TCRdb with only in-frame sequences that have V and J called. A share of the clones is absent; for the studies checked, an unresolved V gene accounts for under half, and the remainder has no known explanation. The sample data list 200,000 to 250,000 clones, and more than 80% of these were observed just once. Jointly, the top ten make up over 6% of the sample. Material: peripheral blood. The receptors come from a woman of 80 years or more with COVID-19, enrolled during active disease.

V is TRBV28 and J is TRBJ2-1; the match to TRBD2 covers 7 bases. The ends lost 5 bases at V and 8 bases at J; junction bases unmatched: 6. Germline CDR1 and CDR2: MDHEN and SYDVKM. CDR3 length: 13 amino acids. The CDR3 DNA follows: TGTGCCAGCAGTCCGGGGGGTAGGGATGAGCAGTTCTTC. Translation gives CASSPGGRDEQFF. The full variable domain, its missing parts supplied by reference TRBV28 and TRBJ2-1, is DVKVTQSSRYLVKRTGEKVFLECVQDMDHENMFWYRQDPGLGLRLIYFSYDVKMKEKGDIPEGYSVSREKKERFSLILESASTNQTSMYLCASSPGGRDEQFFGPGTRLTVL.

The J gene is TRBJ2-7, the V gene TRBV11-2; a weak D match, TRBD1 (5 bases). Trimming stripped 3 bases from V and 7 bases from J, with 10 bases between. Germline V CDR1 and CDR2: SGHAT, FQNNGV. This CDR3 contains 12 residues. CDR3 DNA sequence: TGTGCCAGCAGCTTGCAGGGTTGGGAGCAGTACTTC. This sequence encodes CASSLQGWEQYF.

Turning to this clone: The junction and the germline gene differ at one end; a read error may be behind it. The rearrangement uses TRBV5-1 and TRBJ2-1; 9 nucleotides match TRBD2. The CDR3 is 15 amino acids. CDR1 is SGHRS, CDR2 YFSETQ, per germline. The CDR3 DNA reads TGCGCCAGCAACTTGAGCGGGGGGCCCTACAATGAGCAGTTCTTC. It specifies CASNLSGGPYNEQFF.

The gene calls are TRBV18 and TRBJ2-1; 9 bases agree with TRBD2. CDR1 and CDR2 (germline): KGHSH, LQKENI. The CDR3 has 13 amino acids. Trimming cost V 3 bases and J 8 bases; bases outside gene matches: 2. The CDR3 bases are TGTGCCAGCTCACCCTGGACTAGCGATGAGCAGTTCTTC. Its protein product is CASSPWTSDEQFF.

The rearrangement joins TRBV6-5 to TRBJ1-4; TRBD1 agrees at 8 bases. The CDR3 sequence is 14 residues long. Germline V gives CDR1 MNHEY, CDR2 SVGAGI. J was trimmed by 8 bases and V by 6 bases; bases with no gene match: 8. The CDR3 bases are TGTGCCAGCAGCCCACTACAGGGGGGAGAAAAACTGTTTTTT. Amino acid sequence: CASSPLQGGEKLFF.

The chain joins TRBV19 to TRBJ2-1; 12 bases are a match to TRBD2. V was pared by 1 base and J by 6 bases, with 1 base of the junction left unmatched. Per the germline V gene, CDR1 is LNHDA and CDR2 is SQIVND (reference sequence). CDR3 size: 15 residues. The CDR3, as DNA: TGTGCCAGTAGTATAGGGACTAGCGGGACCAATGAGCAGTTCTTC. This sequence encodes CASSIGTSGTNEQFF.

This rearrangement joins TRBV2 to TRBJ1-6, with 9 bases that match TRBD1. Germline V gene sequence: CDR1 SNHLY, CDR2 FYNNEI. J gave up 5 bases and V 7 bases, and 6 bases lay outside the gene matches. The CDR3 covers 15 residues. The DNA of the CDR3 is TGTGCCAGCAAGCGGGACAGGGACAATAATTCACCCCTCCACTTT. This encodes CASKRDRDNNSPLHF.

This chain connects TRBV7-2 to TRBJ2-1; 11 bases align to TRBD2. V was pared by 3 bases and J by 5 bases, with 6 bases of the junction left unmatched. The germline CDR1 and CDR2 sequences are SGHTA and FQGNSA. The CDR3 length is 16 residues. The chain's CDR3 is CASSLRTSGLHNEQFF. The CDR3 DNA sequence: TGTGCCAGCAGCTTGCGGACTAGCGGGCTTCACAATGAGCAGTTCTTC.

About this clone itself: The same CDR3 also results from other DNA sequences found in this sample. This chain connects TRBV5-1 to TRBJ1-5; possibly TRBD1 for D (5 bases). CDR1 SGHRS and CDR2 YFSETQ come from the germline V gene. The ends were cut back, 0 bases at V and 6 bases at J, with 10 bases in the middle. This CDR3 has 14 amino acids. CDR3 protein: CASSLGQGGQPQHF. The CDR3 nucleotides are TGCGCCAGCAGCTTGGGGCAGGGAGGTCAGCCCCAGCATTTT.

The V call is TRBV11-2, the J call TRBJ1-1, with unresolved D. The CDR3 runs to 11 residues. The ends were cut back, 3 bases at V and 4 bases at J, with 3 bases in the middle. The germline gives CDR1 SGHAT, CDR2 FQNNGV. CDR3 loop: CASSFSTEAFF. The CDR3 nucleotides are TGTGCCAGCAGCTTTAGCACTGAAGCTTTCTTT.

The V gene is TRBV2, the J gene TRBJ1-1, with D tentatively TRBD1 (6 bases). The germline V gene encodes CDR1 SNHLY and CDR2 FYNNEI. The CDR3 spans 15 residues. V was shortened by 6 bases and J by 2 bases, with 16 bases between the two germline ends. The CDR3 nucleotides read TGTGCCAGCAGGGGGGGGCCCCACAGTAACACTGAAGCTTTCTTT. It specifies CASRGGPHSNTEAFF.

This rearrangement joins TRBV2 to TRBJ2-1, with TRBD1 matching 7 bases. The length of the CDR3 is 17 residues. Germline trimming cut 6 bases from V and 7 bases from J; bases unmatched to any gene: 18. The germline V gene encodes CDR1 SNHLY and CDR2 FYNNEI. CDR3 sequence reads: CASRPPPTGTERNEQFF. CDR3 bases: TGTGCCAGCAGGCCGCCTCCAACCGGGACAGAGAGGAATGAGCAGTTCTTC.

The rearrangement links TRBV10-3 to TRBJ1-1; D perhaps matches TRBD1 (5 bases). Between the trimmed V and J ends, which lost 2 bases and 5 bases, there was a span of 15 bases. Germline loops: CDR1 ENHRY, CDR2 SYGVKD. CDR3 length: 15 residues. The CDR3 loop is CAISERGRGETEAFF. In DNA, the CDR3 is TGTGCCATCAGTGAGAGGGGCCGGGGGGAGACTGAAGCTTTCTTT.

A few counts support this clone. The chain combines TRBV7-2 with TRBJ1-2; 9 bases match TRBD1. The CDR3 consists of 16 residues. V lost 4 bases and J lost 5; bases outside the gene matches: 11. In germline, CDR1 is SGHTA, CDR2 FQGNSA. The CDR3 DNA follows: TGTGCCAGCAGCTCAACGACAACAGGGGGCGTTTATGGCTACACCTTC. Translated, it gives CASSSTTTGGVYGYTF.

This CDR3 reads CASSEWGGSEAFF. CDR3 in DNA: TGTGCCAGCAGTGAATGGGGTGGGAGCGAAGCTTTCTTT. The rearrangement links TRBV6-1 to TRBJ1-1; D remains ambiguous. CDR3 length: 13 residues. In germline, CDR1 is MNHNS, CDR2 SASEGT. V was shortened by 2 bases and J by 8 bases, with 12 bases between the two germline ends.

The chain uses TRBV5-4 and TRBJ2-7; unclear D gene. The germline CDR1 and CDR2 sequences are SGHNT and YYREEE (reference sequence). V was pared by 3 bases and J by 3 bases, with 10 bases between. The CDR3 is 13 amino acids. CDR3 amino acids: CASSSQQHYEQYF. CDR3 DNA sequence: TGTGCCAGCAGCTCCCAACAGCACTACGAGCAGTACTTC. The entire variable domain, with the rest obtained from reference TRBV5-4 and TRBJ2-7, is as follows: ETGVTQSPTHLIKTRGQQVTLRCSSQSGHNTVSWYQQALGQGPQFIFQYYREEENGRGNFPPRFSGLQFPNYSSELNVNALELDDSALYLCASSSQQHYEQYFGPGTRLTVT.

The DNA of the CDR3 is TGTGCCAGCAGGGACAGGGGATACATTCAGTACTTC. This encodes CASRDRGYIQYF. The chain carries TRBV2 and TRBJ2-4; 9 bases line up with TRBD1. The CDR3 covers 12 residues. In germline, CDR1 is SNHLY, CDR2 FYNNEI. Trimming cost V 6 bases and J 8 bases; bases outside gene matches: 2.

The genes are TRBV6-5 and TRBJ2-3; the D gene is possibly TRBD2 (6 bases). Germline loops: CDR1 MNHEY, CDR2 SVGAGI. This CDR3 region has 15 residues. Trimming removed 6 bases from V and 1 base from J, with 14 bases in between. The CDR3 DNA is TGTGCCAGCAGCGCCGTAGCGGTACGCACAGATACGCAGTATTTT. This translates into CASSAVAVRTDTQYF.

V and J are TRBV5-1 and TRBJ1-2, with a tentative D call TRBD1 (6 bases). This CDR3 is built from 13 residues. The V and J ends lost 4 bases and 8 bases respectively, with 15 bases between them. Germline CDR1 is SGHRS and CDR2 is YFSETQ. This chain's CDR3 is CASSIQGSQGYTF. CDR3 sequence (DNA): TGCGCCAGCAGCATTCAGGGGTCGCAGGGCTACACCTTC. Full variable domain (outside the CDR3, taken from reference TRBV5-1 and TRBJ1-2): KAGVTQTPRYLIKTRGQQVTLSCSPISGHRSVSWYQQTPGQGLQFLFEYFSETQRNKGNFPGRFSGRQFSNSRSEMNVSTLELGDSALYLCASSIQGSQGYTFGSGTRLTVV.

The V gene is TRBV18, the J gene TRBJ1-1; a possible D gene is TRBD1 (5 bases). CDR1 and CDR2 (germline): KGHSH, LQKENI. With 4 bases removed from V and 1 base from J, the gap between germline ends came to 10 bases. This CDR3 is built from 14 residues. CDR3 nucleotide sequence: TGTGCCAGCTCACTCACCAGGGAGAACACTGAAGCTTTCTTT. Translation: CASSLTRENTEAFF.

This clone was observed once. The rearrangement links TRBV15 to TRBJ1-1; no clear D gene. The V gene's germline CDR1 is LNHNV and CDR2 YYDKDF (reference sequence). Trimming removed 3 bases from V and 0 bases from J, with 11 bases in between. The CDR3 is 15 amino acids. The CDR3 sequence is CATSRGVGLNTEAFF. The CDR3 DNA reads as TGTGCCACCAGCAGGGGAGTAGGTTTGAACACTGAAGCTTTCTTT. Full variable domain (rest looked up from reference TRBV15 and TRBJ1-1): DAMVIQNPRYQVTQFGKPVTLSCSQTLNHNVMYWYQQKSSQAPKLLFHYYDKDFNNEADTPDNFQSRRPNTSFCFLDIRSPGLGDTAMYLCATSRGVGLNTEAFFGQGTRLTVV.

This chain links TRBV6-1 with TRBJ1-1, with D uncertain. CDR1 and CDR2 (germline): MNHNS, SASEGT. The CDR3 length is 9 residues. V was trimmed by 5 bases and J by 8 bases, leaving 3 bases between them. In nucleotides, the CDR3 is TGTGCCAGCAGTACAGAAGCTTTCTTT. Its protein product is CASSTEAFF.

This rearrangement joins TRBV6-5 to TRBJ1-4; TRBD1 agrees at 9 bases. Per germline, CDR1 MNHEY and CDR2 SVGAGI. J lost 5 bases, V lost 6 bases, and 1 base had no gene match. The CDR3 has 13 residues. In DNA, the CDR3 is TGTGCCAGCAGGGGGACAGGGAATGAAAAACTGTTTTTT. This codes for CASRGTGNEKLFF.

The table lists this clone with a count of one. The V gene is TRBV28, the J gene TRBJ1-6; D possibly corresponds to TRBD1 (6 bases). The CDR3 runs to 12 residues. Germline CDR1 MDHEN, CDR2 SYDVKM. Between the trimmed V and J ends, which lost 10 bases and 10 bases, there was a span of 14 bases. CDR3 residues: CATQGPNSPLHF. Written as DNA, the CDR3 is TGTGCCACCCAGGGGCCGAACTCACCCCTCCACTTT.